These 13 T cell receptor beta chains share one sample of origin, sequenced in a study of blood T cells in healthy people across ages. PCR was performed a second time for roughly 7 to 12 cycles using a sample-barcoded 5' primer and a J-beta primer mix. One entry per CDR3 protein results from TCRdb running MiXCR on the 5' RACE reads. The sample consists of about 830,000 distinct CDR3 sequences, 62% of them appearing once. The sequenced sample consisted of blood. The receptor source for this set is a man aged 30-40 years in good health.

CDR3 in amino acids: CASSYSRIPPYEQYF. CDR3 in DNA: TGTGCCAGCAGTTACTCGAGGATCCCTCCCTACGAGCAGTACTTC. The chain employs TRBV6-2 or TRBV6-3 and TRBJ2-7; D uncertain. CDR3 length: 15 amino acids. Germline V lookup: CDR1 MNHEY, CDR2 SVGEGT. V lost 0 bases, J lost 2 bases, and 11 bases lay in between.

This chain joins TRBV10-3 and TRBJ1-1, with 12 bases fitting TRBD1. The germline CDR1 and CDR2 sequences are ENHRY and SYGVKD. The CDR3 contains 16 residues. V lost 6 bases and J lost 6; bases outside the gene matches: 11. The CDR3 is CAIRDRDRGLESEAFF. The CDR3 DNA sequence: TGTGCCATCAGGGACCGGGACAGGGGGCTAGAGTCTGAAGCTTTCTTT.

This chain uses TRBV7-9 with TRBJ2-4; tentatively, D is TRBD1 or TRBD2 (6 bases each). Gene TRBJ2-7 matches the end of the DNA better, so the J call may be wrong. This CDR3 is built from 14 residues. Germline assignment: CDR1 SEHNR and CDR2 FQNEAQ (reference sequence). The CDR3 protein is CASSPEGGSDEQYF. The CDR3 region has the DNA TGTGCCAGCAGCCCGGAGGGGGGTAGCGACGAGCAGTACTTC.

This clonotype was seen more than once but under ten times. CDR3 coding DNA: TGTGCCAGCAGCTTAGGTCTTGGGCCGCAAGAGACCCAGTACTTC. This translates into CASSLGLGPQETQYF. V is TRBV11-3 and J is TRBJ2-5; D unclear. V was shortened by 1 base and J by 2 bases, with 11 bases between the two germline ends. Germline V gives CDR1 SGHNT, CDR2 YENEEA. The length of the CDR3 is 15 residues.

The rearrangement joins TRBV11-2 to TRBJ2-7; 8 nucleotides match TRBD1. The CDR3 loop spans 14 amino acids. Per the germline V gene, CDR1 is SGHAT and CDR2 is FQNNGV. V was pared by 2 bases and J by 6 bases, with 6 bases of the junction left unmatched. CDR3 nucleotides: TGTGCCAGCAGCTTATTGCAGGGGGCAGGCGAGCAGTACTTC. It is translated as CASSLLQGAGEQYF.

The chain uses TRBV7-6 and TRBJ1-2; 12 bases line up with TRBD1. The germline gives CDR1 SGHVS, CDR2 FNYEAQ. The CDR3 runs to 15 residues. Trimming cost V 2 bases and J 6 bases; bases outside gene matches: 4. CDR3 nucleotide sequence: TGTGCCAGCAGCTTATCGGGACAGGGGGCGCATGGCTACACCTTC. Protein: CASSLSGQGAHGYTF. The variable domain in full, completed from reference TRBV7-6 and TRBJ1-2, reads GAGVSQSPRYKVTKRGQDVALRCDPISGHVSLYWYRQALGQGPEFLTYFNYEAQQDKSGLPNDRFSAERPEGSISTLTIQRTEQRDSAMYRCASSLSGQGAHGYTFGSGTRLTVV.

The genes are TRBV27 and TRBJ2-4; TRBD1 matches at 11 bases. The J call may be faulty, since TRBJ2-7 better matches the DNA end. Germline CDR1 reads MNHEY; CDR2 reads SMNVEV (reference sequence). This CDR3 is built from 16 residues. CDR3 sequence: CASSRDRGALTYEQYF. CDR3 nucleotide sequence: TGTGCCAGCAGCCGGGACAGGGGGGCGCTGACCTACGAGCAGTACTTC.

CDR3 sequence reads: CASSSQGASGEKLFF. CDR3 nucleotide sequence: TGTGCCAGCAGCTCTCAGGGGGCGAGTGGTGAAAAACTGTTTTTT. The chain links TRBV7-2 to TRBJ1-4; 8 nucleotides agree with TRBD1. This CDR3 region has 15 residues. Trimming removed 4 bases from V and 7 bases from J; junction bases left unmatched: 8. Per germline, CDR1 SGHTA and CDR2 FQGNSA. Full variable domain (rest looked up from reference TRBV7-2 and TRBJ1-4): GAGVSQSPSNKVTEKGKDVELRCDPISGHTALYWYRQSLGQGLEFLIYFQGNSAPDKSGLPSDRFSAERTGGSVSTLTIQRTQQEDSAVYLCASSSQGASGEKLFFGSGTQLSVL.

This chain links TRBV9 with TRBJ2-7; D might be TRBD2 (7 bases). The J call is doubtful: the DNA matches TRBJ2-5 better. The CDR3 is 13 residues long. Germline assignment: CDR1 SGDLS and CDR2 YYNGEE. Here the CDR3 reads CASSVAGGQTQYF. In DNA, the CDR3 is TGTGCCAGCAGCGTAGCCGGGGGGCAGACCCAGTACTTC.

For this clonotype: Compared with germline, one end of the junction differs, possibly owing to a read error. J is TRBJ1-2 and V is TRBV27; weak D call: TRBD1 (5 bases). Germline CDR1 and CDR2: MNHEY and SMNVEV (reference sequence). The CDR3 is 12 amino acids. The CDR3 is CATLQGGDGYTF. The DNA for the CDR3 is TGCGCCACCCTTCAGGGAGGGGATGGCTACACCTTC.

A note on this clonotype: One end of the junction varies from germline; a read error may be responsible. This rearrangement joins TRBV9 to TRBJ2-7, with D uncertain. CDR1 and CDR2 (germline): SGDLS, YYNGEE. There are 13 residues in the CDR3. CDR3 sequence: CASSVDSYYERYF. The CDR3 nucleotides are TGTGCCAGCAGCGTAGACAGCTACTACGAGCGGTACTTC.

The V and J genes are TRBV6-4 and TRBJ2-3; no reliable D call. The CDR3 loop spans 15 amino acids. CDR1 and CDR2 (germline): MRHNA, SNTAGT. Trimming took 4 bases from V and 2 from J, leaving 13 bases between them. The CDR3 coding sequence is TGTGCCAGCAGTGCCCGCTACAGAATCACAGATACGCAGTATTTT. Residues: CASSARYRITDTQYF.

The V call is TRBV27, the J call TRBJ2-1; 7 bases are a match to TRBD2. From germline, CDR1 is MNHEY and CDR2 SMNVEV (reference sequence). Trimming at V came to 2 bases and at J to 6 bases, leaving 7 bases not matched to a gene. CDR3 length: 15 residues. CDR3 in amino acids: CASSLRLAVLNEQFF. For the CDR3, the DNA is TGTGCCAGCAGTTTAAGGCTAGCGGTCCTCAATGAGCAGTTCTTC.